Presented here are 19 T cell receptor beta chains from one specimen sequenced in a study of T cell responses to AZD1222 COVID-19 vaccine. Using immunoSEQ multiplex PCR, the repertoire was profiled, and TCRdb retains in-frame clones only, with some absent. The sample lists around 110,000 clones; about 90% were seen once. The material sequenced was peripheral blood, taken on day 0 of AZD1222 vaccination. Source of these receptors: an adult in good health.

The chain links TRBV7-7 to TRBJ1-4; D may be TRBD1 (5 bases). The CDR3 sequence is 15 residues long. The ends were cut back, 2 bases at V and 7 bases at J, with 14 bases in the middle. Germline values: CDR1 SSHAT, CDR2 FNYEAQ (reference sequence). CDR3 in DNA: TGTGCCAGCAGCTTAAGTTCAGGGAGGGGTGAAAAACTGTTTTTT. It translates to CASSLSSGRGEKLFF.

The V call is TRBV7-9, the J call TRBJ1-2; tentatively, D is TRBD1 (6 bases). CDR1 is SEHNR and CDR2 is FQNEAQ in the germline V gene (reference sequence). The length of the CDR3 is 15 residues. Between the trimmed V and J ends, which lost 5 bases and 8 bases, there was a span of 21 bases. The DNA of the CDR3 is TGTGCCAGCAGCGCTCAGGGCGGGGGCAATAGGGGCTACACCTTC. Translating it yields CASSAQGGGNRGYTF.

The rearrangement uses TRBV7-2 and TRBJ2-5; 9 positions match TRBD2. The V segment lost 0 bases and the J segment 5 bases; nucleotides outside the gene matches: 4. Looked up from germline, CDR1 is SGHTA and CDR2 is FQGNSA. CDR3 length equals 15 residues. This CDR3 reads CASSLAGGRVETQYF. DNA for the CDR3: TGTGCCAGCAGCTTAGCAGGCGGGAGGGTGGAGACCCAGTACTTC.

This clone was counted once. The rearrangement links TRBV5-4 to TRBJ2-2; 9 bases line up with TRBD2. This CDR3 region has 16 residues. V was pared by 0 bases and J by 6 bases, with 6 bases of the junction left unmatched. Looked up from germline, CDR1 is SGHNT and CDR2 is YYREEE (reference sequence). The CDR3 reads CASSLDSGSFPGELFF. CDR3 nucleotides: TGTGCCAGCAGCTTGGATAGCGGGAGTTTCCCCGGGGAGCTGTTTTTT.

The V call is TRBV28, the J call TRBJ2-2; D is undetermined. The germline V gene encodes CDR1 MDHEN and CDR2 SYDVKM. The germline V and J ends were trimmed by 8 bases and 4 bases, with 2 bases remaining between them. The CDR3 totals 10 residues. The CDR3 DNA sequence: TGTGCCAGCGGCACCGGGGAGCTGTTTTTT. This gives the protein CASGTGELFF.

The chain combines TRBV27 with TRBJ1-1, with 9 nucleotides matching TRBD1. In germline, CDR1 is MNHEY, CDR2 SMNVEV (reference sequence). Trimming removed 6 bases from V and 6 bases from J; junction bases left unmatched: 2. The CDR3 loop spans 12 amino acids. In DNA form, the CDR3 reads TGTGCCAGCAGCCGGACAGGGGCTGAAGCTTTCTTT. Its translation is CASSRTGAEAFF.

V gene TRBV5-4 combines with J gene TRBJ1-2; TRBD1 aligns across 7 bases. Germline V lookup: CDR1 SGHNT, CDR2 YYREEE (reference sequence). The CDR3 has 14 residues. The V gene end was trimmed by 2 bases and the J gene end by 6 bases; junction bases not matched to a gene: 7. The CDR3, as DNA: TGTGCCAGCAGCTTAGTAACAGGGGACCATGGCTACACCTTC. The encoded protein is CASSLVTGDHGYTF. Drawing the rest from reference TRBV5-4 and TRBJ1-2, the complete variable domain is ETGVTQSPTHLIKTRGQQVTLRCSSQSGHNTVSWYQQALGQGPQFIFQYYREEENGRGNFPPRFSGLQFPNYSSELNVNALELDDSALYLCASSLVTGDHGYTFGSGTRLTVV.

The rearrangement joins TRBV11-2 to TRBJ2-3; tentatively, D is TRBD1 or TRBD2 (5 bases each). The CDR3 covers 15 residues. V lost 5 bases and J lost 0, with 12 bases in between. Germline V gives CDR1 SGHAT, CDR2 FQNNGV. The DNA for the CDR3 is TGTGCCAGCAGCCATGGGGGATCTAGCACAGATACGCAGTATTTT. Its protein product is CASSHGGSSTDTQYF.

V usage is TRBV30 and J usage is TRBJ1-2; perhaps TRBD1 as D (6 bases). V lost 3 bases to trimming and J lost 7 bases, with 12 bases between them. The CDR3 is 12 amino acids. Per the germline V gene, CDR1 is GTSNPN and CDR2 is SVGIG (reference sequence). The CDR3 DNA is TGTGCCTGGAGCGGGGGGGGCGGTGGCTACACCTTC. Translated: CAWSGGGGGYTF.

Here the CDR3 reads CAWRTSDLDNSPLHF. The DNA of the CDR3 is TGTGCCTGGAGGACCTCGGACCTTGATAATTCACCCCTCCACTTT. V gene TRBV30 combines with J gene TRBJ1-6; D is unresolved. Trimming stripped 3 bases from V and 5 bases from J, with 14 bases between. The CDR3 totals 15 residues. In germline, CDR1 is GTSNPN, CDR2 SVGIG (reference sequence).

A remark on this clone: Germline and junction disagree at one end, which may indicate a read error. This rearrangement joins TRBV2 to TRBJ1-6; tentatively, D is TRBD1 (6 bases). The CDR3 sequence is 13 residues long. Germline V gene lookup returns CDR1 SNHLY and CDR2 FYNNEI. The CDR3 loop is CASRDAGGTGSGF. CDR3 sequence (DNA): TGTGCCAGCAGGGATGCCGGGGGCACGGGTTCGGGCTTT. Full variable domain (remainder filled in from reference TRBV2 and TRBJ1-6): EPEVTQTPSHQVTQMGQEVILRCVPISNHLYFYWYRQILGQKVEFLVSFYNNEISEKSEIFDDQFSVERPDGSNFTLKIRSTKLEDSAMYFCASRDAGGTGSGFGNGTRLTVT.

The V gene is TRBV28, the J gene TRBJ2-7; D not resolved. This CDR3 is 14 amino acids long. V lost 10 bases and J lost 3, with 19 bases in between. Germline V lookup: CDR1 MDHEN, CDR2 SYDVKM. The CDR3 nucleotides are TGTGCCACCTTAGCCTCTTTAACCCTCTACGAGCAGTACTTC. Translating gives CATLASLTLYEQYF.

This rearrangement joins TRBV5-1 to TRBJ1-1; D call uncertain. The V end was cut by 7 bases, the J end by 0 bases, with 16 bases between. Germline values: CDR1 SGHRS, CDR2 YFSETQ. The CDR3 consists of 15 residues. This chain's CDR3 is CASRPNFGMNTEAFF. DNA of the CDR3: TGCGCCAGCCGACCAAATTTCGGCATGAACACTGAAGCTTTCTTT. The full variable domain, its missing parts supplied by reference TRBV5-1 and TRBJ1-1, is KAGVTQTPRYLIKTRGQQVTLSCSPISGHRSVSWYQQTPGQGLQFLFEYFSETQRNKGNFPGRFSGRQFSNSRSEMNVSTLELGDSALYLCASRPNFGMNTEAFFGQGTRLTVV.

The chain joins TRBV19 to TRBJ2-5; either TRBD1 or TRBD2 may supply D (6 bases each). V was clipped by 5 bases and J by 1 base, with 14 bases between them. The CDR3 is 15 amino acids. Germline V gene sequence: CDR1 LNHDA, CDR2 SQIVND (reference sequence). The CDR3 DNA sequence: TGTGCCAGTAGTGTGGGGGGACAACTCCAAGAGACCCAGTACTTC. Translating it yields CASSVGGQLQETQYF. Supplemented by reference TRBV19 and TRBJ2-5, the full variable domain reads DGGITQSPKYLFRKEGQNVTLSCEQNLNHDAMYWYRQDPGQGLRLIYYSQIVNDFQKGDIAEGYSVSREKKESFPLTVTSAQKNPTAFYLCASSVGGQLQETQYFGPGTRLLVL.

This clone was seen a single time. The gene calls are TRBV27 and TRBJ2-3; TRBD2 agrees at 10 bases. J was trimmed by 5 bases and V by 6 bases; bases with no gene match: 8. The CDR3 covers 15 residues. Germline values: CDR1 MNHEY, CDR2 SMNVEV (reference sequence). The CDR3 DNA is TGTGCCAGCAGCTTTGGACTAGCGGTGAGAGATACGCAGTATTTT. Translation: CASSFGLAVRDTQYF.

The chain has TRBV28 and TRBJ2-3; D unresolved. Deletions cut 1 base from V and 2 bases from J, with 13 bases between. This CDR3 is built from 16 residues. The germline CDR1 and CDR2 sequences are MDHEN and SYDVKM. CDR3 in amino acids: CASSLLQSGDTDTQYF. The CDR3 DNA reads as TGTGCCAGCAGTTTATTGCAGAGTGGGGACACAGATACGCAGTATTTT.

The V gene is TRBV28, the J gene TRBJ2-2, with D maybe TRBD2 (5 bases). Germline V gives CDR1 MDHEN, CDR2 SYDVKM. The CDR3 covers 16 residues. Trimming took 5 bases from V and 4 from J, leaving 17 bases between them. The CDR3 DNA follows: TGTGCCAGCAGTCCTACCTGGCCCCGGGGCACCGGGGAGCTGTTTTTT. Protein sequence: CASSPTWPRGTGELFF.

The chain carries TRBV7-8 and TRBJ2-5, with 12 positions matching TRBD2. The CDR3 covers 16 residues. Germline lookup yields CDR1 SGHVS and CDR2 FQNEAQ. The junction had 9 bases not matched to a gene; V was cut back by 5 bases and J by 5 bases. CDR3 protein: CASSKRLAGEMETQYF. The CDR3 DNA is TGTGCCAGCAGCAAGCGACTAGCGGGAGAGATGGAGACCCAGTACTTC. The full variable domain, its missing parts supplied by reference TRBV7-8 and TRBJ2-5, is GAGVSQSPRYKVAKRGQDVALRCDPISGHVSLFWYQQALGQGPEFLTYFQNEAQLDKSGLPSDRFFAERPEGSVSTLKIQRTQQEDSAVYLCASSKRLAGEMETQYFGPGTRLLVL.

The chain carries TRBV10-3 and TRBJ2-7; 7 positions agree with TRBD1. Unmatched junction bases numbered 9, after V lost 5 bases and J lost 2 bases. Looked up from germline, CDR1 is ENHRY and CDR2 is SYGVKD. The CDR3 covers 15 residues. The CDR3 loop is CAISKTGTVAYEQYF. CDR3 DNA sequence: TGTGCCATCAGTAAAACCGGGACAGTAGCCTACGAGCAGTACTTC.